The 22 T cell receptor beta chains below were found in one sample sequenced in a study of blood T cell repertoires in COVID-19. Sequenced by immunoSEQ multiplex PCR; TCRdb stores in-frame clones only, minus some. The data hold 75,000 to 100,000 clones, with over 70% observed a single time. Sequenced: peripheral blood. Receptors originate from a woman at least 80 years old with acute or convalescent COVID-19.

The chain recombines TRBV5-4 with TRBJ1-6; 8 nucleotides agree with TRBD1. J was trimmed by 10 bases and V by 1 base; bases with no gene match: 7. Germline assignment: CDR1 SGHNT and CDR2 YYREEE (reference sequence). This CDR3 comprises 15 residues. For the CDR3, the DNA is TGTGCCAGCAGCTTGAGGTCAGGGGGCGGATCACCCCTCCACTTT. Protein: CASSLRSGGGSPLHF. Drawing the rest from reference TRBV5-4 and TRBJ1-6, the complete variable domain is ETGVTQSPTHLIKTRGQQVTLRCSSQSGHNTVSWYQQALGQGPQFIFQYYREEENGRGNFPPRFSGLQFPNYSSELNVNALELDDSALYLCASSLRSGGGSPLHFGNGTRLTVT.

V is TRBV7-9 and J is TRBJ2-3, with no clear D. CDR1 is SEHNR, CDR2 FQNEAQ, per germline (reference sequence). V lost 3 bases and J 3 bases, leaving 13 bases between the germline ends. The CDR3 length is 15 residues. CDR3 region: CASSFGKGGTDTQYF. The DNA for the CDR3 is TGTGCCAGCAGCTTTGGCAAAGGCGGAACAGATACGCAGTATTTT. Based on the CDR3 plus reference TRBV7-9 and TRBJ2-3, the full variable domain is DTGVSQNPRHKITKRGQNVTFRCDPISEHNRLYWYRQTLGQGPEFLTYFQNEAQLEKSRLLSDRFSAERPKGSFSTLEIQRTEQGDSAMYLCASSFGKGGTDTQYFGPGTRLTVL.

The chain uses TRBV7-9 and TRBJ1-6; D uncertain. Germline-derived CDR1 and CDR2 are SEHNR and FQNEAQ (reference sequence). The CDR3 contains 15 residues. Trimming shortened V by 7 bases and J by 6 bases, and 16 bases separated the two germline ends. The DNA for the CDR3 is TGTGCCAGCACCCCACCCGGGATCACTAATTCACCCCTCCACTTT. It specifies CASTPPGITNSPLHF.

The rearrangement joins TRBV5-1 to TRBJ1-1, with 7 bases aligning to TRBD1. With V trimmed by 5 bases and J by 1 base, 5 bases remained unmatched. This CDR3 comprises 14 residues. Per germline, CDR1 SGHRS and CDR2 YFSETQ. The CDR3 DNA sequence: TGCGCCAGCAGGCAGGGACAGCCGAACACTGAAGCTTTCTTT. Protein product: CASRQGQPNTEAFF.

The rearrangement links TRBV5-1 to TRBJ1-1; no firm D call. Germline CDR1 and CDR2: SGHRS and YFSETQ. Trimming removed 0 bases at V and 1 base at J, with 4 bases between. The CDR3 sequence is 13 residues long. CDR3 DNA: TGCGCCAGCAGCTTGGACAGGAACACTGAAGCTTTCTTT. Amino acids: CASSLDRNTEAFF.

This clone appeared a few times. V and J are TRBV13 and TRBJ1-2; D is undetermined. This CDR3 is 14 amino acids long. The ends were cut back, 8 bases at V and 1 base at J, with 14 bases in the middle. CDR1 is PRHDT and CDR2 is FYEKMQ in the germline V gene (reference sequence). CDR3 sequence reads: CASSQMGGNYGYTF. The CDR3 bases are TGTGCCAGCTCCCAGATGGGAGGTAACTATGGCTACACCTTC.

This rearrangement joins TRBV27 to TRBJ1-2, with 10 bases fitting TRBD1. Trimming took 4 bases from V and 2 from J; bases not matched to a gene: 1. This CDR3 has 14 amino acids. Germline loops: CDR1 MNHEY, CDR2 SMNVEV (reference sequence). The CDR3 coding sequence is TGTGCCAGCAGTTGGGGACAGGGGAACTATGGCTACACCTTC. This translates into CASSWGQGNYGYTF.

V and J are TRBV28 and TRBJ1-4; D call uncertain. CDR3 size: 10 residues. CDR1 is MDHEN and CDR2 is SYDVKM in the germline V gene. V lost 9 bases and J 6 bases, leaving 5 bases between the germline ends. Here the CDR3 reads CARSYEKLFF. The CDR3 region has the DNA TGTGCCAGGTCCTATGAAAAACTGTTTTTT.

The CDR3 spells CATRAGSTDTQYF. For the CDR3, the DNA is TGTGCCACCCGTGCAGGAAGCACAGATACGCAGTATTTT. The chain combines TRBV3-1 (or the pseudogene TRBV3-2) with TRBJ2-3; no firm D call. This CDR3 has 13 residues. V was trimmed by 10 bases and J by 0 bases, leaving 11 bases between them. Germline CDR1 reads LGHDT; CDR2 reads YNNKEL (reference sequence).

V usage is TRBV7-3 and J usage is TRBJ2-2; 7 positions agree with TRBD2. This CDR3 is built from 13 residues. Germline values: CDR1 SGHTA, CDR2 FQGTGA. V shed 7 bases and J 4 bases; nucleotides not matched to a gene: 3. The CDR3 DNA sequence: TGTGCCAGCAAACTAGCGAGCACCGGGGAGCTGTTTTTT. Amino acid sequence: CASKLASTGELFF.

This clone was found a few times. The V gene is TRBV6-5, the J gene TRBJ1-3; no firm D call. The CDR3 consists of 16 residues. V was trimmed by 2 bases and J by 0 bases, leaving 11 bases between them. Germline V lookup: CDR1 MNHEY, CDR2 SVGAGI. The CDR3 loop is CASSYQGGISGNTIYF. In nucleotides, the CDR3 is TGTGCCAGCAGTTACCAAGGAGGGATCTCTGGAAACACCATATATTTT.

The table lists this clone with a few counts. As DNA, the CDR3 is TGTGCCAGCAGCTCTCCGGGACAGGGGGCTTACGAGCAGTACTTC. Translated: CASSSPGQGAYEQYF. The chain employs TRBV5-5 and TRBJ2-7, with 12 bases matching TRBD1. Trimming cost V 3 bases and J 4 bases; bases outside gene matches: 5. CDR1 is SGHKS, CDR2 YYEKEE, per germline (reference sequence). The CDR3 is 15 amino acids.

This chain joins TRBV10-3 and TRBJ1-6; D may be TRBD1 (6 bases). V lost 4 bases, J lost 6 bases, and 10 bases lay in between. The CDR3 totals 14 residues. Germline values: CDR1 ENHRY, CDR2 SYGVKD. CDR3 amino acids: CAISGTATNSPLHF. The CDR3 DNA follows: TGTGCCATCAGTGGGACAGCTACTAATTCACCCCTCCACTTT.

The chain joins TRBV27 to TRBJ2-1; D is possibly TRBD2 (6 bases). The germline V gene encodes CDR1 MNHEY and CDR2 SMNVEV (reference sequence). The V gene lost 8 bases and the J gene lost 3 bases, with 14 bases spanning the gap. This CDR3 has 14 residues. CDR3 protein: CASLDPGGYNEQFF. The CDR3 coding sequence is TGTGCCAGCCTCGACCCCGGGGGCTACAATGAGCAGTTCTTC.

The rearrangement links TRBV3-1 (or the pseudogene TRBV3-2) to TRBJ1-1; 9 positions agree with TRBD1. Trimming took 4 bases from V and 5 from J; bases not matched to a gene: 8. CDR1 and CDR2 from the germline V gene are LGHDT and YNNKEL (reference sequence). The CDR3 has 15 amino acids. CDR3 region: CASSPWDRVGTEAFF. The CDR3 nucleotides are TGTGCCAGCAGCCCTTGGGACAGGGTGGGAACTGAAGCTTTCTTT.

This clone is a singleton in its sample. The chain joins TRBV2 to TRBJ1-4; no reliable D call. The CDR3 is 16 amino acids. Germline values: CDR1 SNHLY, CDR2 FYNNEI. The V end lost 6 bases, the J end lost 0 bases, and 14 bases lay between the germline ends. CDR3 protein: CASRARRTTTNEKLFF. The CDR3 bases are TGTGCCAGCAGGGCCCGGAGGACCACAACTAATGAAAAACTGTTTTTT.

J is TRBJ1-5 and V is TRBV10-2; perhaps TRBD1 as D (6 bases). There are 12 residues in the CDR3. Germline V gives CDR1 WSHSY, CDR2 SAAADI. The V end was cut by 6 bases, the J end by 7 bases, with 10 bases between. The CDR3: CASRGGPQPQHF. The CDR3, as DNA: TGCGCCAGCAGGGGGGGGCCGCAGCCCCAGCATTTT.

CDR3 protein: CASSSNHGGTEAFF. For the CDR3, the DNA is TGTGCCAGCAGCTCCAATCACGGGGGCACTGAAGCTTTCTTT. The chain couples TRBV7-2 to TRBJ1-1; D is possibly TRBD1 (5 bases). The CDR3 covers 14 residues. Trimming removed 4 bases from V and 4 bases from J, with 13 bases in between. Germline V lookup: CDR1 SGHTA, CDR2 FQGNSA.

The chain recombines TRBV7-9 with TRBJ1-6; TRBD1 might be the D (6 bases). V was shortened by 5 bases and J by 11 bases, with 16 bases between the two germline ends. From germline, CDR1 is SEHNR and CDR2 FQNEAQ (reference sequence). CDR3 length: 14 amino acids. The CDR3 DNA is TGTGCCAGCAGCCCGAGTCGGACAGAGGCACCCCTCCACTTT. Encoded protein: CASSPSRTEAPLHF.

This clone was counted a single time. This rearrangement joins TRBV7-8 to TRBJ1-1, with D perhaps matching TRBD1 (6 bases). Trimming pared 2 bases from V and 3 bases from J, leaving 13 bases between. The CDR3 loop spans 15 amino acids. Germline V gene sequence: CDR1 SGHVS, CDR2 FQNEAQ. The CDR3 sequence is CASSLLGGRDTEAFF. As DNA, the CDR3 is TGTGCCAGCAGCTTATTAGGGGGTAGGGACACTGAAGCTTTCTTT.

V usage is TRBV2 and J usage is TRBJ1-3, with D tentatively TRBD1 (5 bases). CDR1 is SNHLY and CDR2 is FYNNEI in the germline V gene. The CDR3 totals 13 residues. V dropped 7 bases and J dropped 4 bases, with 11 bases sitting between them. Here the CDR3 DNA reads TGTGCCAGCAAAGGGGCTGCCGGAAACACCATATATTTT. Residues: CASKGAAGNTIYF.

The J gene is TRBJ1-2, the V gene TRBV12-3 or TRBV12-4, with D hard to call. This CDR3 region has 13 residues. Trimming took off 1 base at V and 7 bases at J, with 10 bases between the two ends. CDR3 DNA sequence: TGTGCCAGCAGTTTAGGTGCAACTCCTGGCTACACCTTC. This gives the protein CASSLGATPGYTF.